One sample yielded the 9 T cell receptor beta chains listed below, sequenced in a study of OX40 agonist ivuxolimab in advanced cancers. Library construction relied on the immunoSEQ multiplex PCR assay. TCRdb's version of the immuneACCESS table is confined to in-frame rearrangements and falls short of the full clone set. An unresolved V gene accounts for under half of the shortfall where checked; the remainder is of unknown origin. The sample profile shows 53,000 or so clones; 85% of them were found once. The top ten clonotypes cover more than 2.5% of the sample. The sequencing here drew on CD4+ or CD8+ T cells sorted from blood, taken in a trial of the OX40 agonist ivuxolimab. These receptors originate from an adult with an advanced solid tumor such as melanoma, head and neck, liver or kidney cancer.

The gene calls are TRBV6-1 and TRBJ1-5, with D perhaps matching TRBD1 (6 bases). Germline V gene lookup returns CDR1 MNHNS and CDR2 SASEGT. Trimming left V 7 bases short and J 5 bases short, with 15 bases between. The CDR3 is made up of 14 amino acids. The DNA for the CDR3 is TGTGCCAGCACCCTGACAGGTCTGGATCAGCCCCAGCATTTT. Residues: CASTLTGLDQPQHF.

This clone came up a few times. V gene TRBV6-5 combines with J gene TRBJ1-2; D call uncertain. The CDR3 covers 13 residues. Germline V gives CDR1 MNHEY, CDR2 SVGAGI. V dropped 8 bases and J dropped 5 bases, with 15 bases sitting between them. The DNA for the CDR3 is TGTGCCAGCTCGGGGTTGGATGCTTATGGCTACACCTTC. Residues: CASSGLDAYGYTF.

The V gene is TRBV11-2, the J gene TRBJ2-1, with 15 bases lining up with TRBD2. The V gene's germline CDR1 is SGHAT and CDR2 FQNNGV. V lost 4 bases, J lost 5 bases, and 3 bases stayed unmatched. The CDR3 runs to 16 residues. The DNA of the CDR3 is TGTGCCAGCAGCTCCAGGACTAGCGGGAGGGACAATGAGCAGTTCTTC. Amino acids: CASSSRTSGRDNEQFF.

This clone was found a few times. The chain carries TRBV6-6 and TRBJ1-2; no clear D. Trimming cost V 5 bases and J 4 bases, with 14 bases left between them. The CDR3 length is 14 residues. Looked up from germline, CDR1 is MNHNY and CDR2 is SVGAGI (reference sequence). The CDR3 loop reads CASSPGVQSYGYTF. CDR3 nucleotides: TGTGCCAGCAGTCCGGGCGTTCAATCCTATGGCTACACCTTC.

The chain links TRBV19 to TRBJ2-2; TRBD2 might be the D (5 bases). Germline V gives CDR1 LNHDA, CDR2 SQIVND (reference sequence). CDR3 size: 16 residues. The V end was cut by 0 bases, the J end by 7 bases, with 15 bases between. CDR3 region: CASSIEEAAYIGELFF. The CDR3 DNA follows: TGTGCCAGTAGTATAGAGGAGGCAGCTTATATCGGGGAGCTGTTTTTT.

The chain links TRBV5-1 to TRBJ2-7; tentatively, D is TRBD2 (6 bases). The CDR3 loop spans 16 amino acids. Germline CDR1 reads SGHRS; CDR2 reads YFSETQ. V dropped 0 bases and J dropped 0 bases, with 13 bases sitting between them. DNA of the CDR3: TGCGCCAGCAGCTTGGCGGGAGCATGGCCCTCCTACGAGCAGTACTTC. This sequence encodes CASSLAGAWPSYEQYF.

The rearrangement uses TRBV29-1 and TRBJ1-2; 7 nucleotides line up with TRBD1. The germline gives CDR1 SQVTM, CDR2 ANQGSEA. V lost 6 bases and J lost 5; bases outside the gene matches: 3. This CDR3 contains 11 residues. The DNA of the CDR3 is TGCAGCGTAAGACAGGGTTATGGCTACACCTTC. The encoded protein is CSVRQGYGYTF.

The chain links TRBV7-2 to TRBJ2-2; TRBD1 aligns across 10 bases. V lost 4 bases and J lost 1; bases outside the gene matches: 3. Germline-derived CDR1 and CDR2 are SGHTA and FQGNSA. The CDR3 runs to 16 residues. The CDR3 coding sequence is TGTGCCAGCAGCTCCTGGACAGGGGGGAACACCGGGGAGCTGTTTTTT. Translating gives CASSSWTGGNTGELFF. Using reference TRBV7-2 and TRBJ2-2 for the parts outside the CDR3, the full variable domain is GAGVSQSPSNKVTEKGKDVELRCDPISGHTALYWYRQSLGQGLEFLIYFQGNSAPDKSGLPSDRFSAERTGGSVSTLTIQRTQQEDSAVYLCASSSWTGGNTGELFFGEGSRLTVL.

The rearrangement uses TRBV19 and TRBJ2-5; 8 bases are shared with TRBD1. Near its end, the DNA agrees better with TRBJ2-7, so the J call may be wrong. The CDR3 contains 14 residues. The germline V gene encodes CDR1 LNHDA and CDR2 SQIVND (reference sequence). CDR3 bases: TGTGCCAGTTCCCCCGGGACAGGCACCCACGAGCAGTACTTC. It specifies CASSPGTGTHEQYF.